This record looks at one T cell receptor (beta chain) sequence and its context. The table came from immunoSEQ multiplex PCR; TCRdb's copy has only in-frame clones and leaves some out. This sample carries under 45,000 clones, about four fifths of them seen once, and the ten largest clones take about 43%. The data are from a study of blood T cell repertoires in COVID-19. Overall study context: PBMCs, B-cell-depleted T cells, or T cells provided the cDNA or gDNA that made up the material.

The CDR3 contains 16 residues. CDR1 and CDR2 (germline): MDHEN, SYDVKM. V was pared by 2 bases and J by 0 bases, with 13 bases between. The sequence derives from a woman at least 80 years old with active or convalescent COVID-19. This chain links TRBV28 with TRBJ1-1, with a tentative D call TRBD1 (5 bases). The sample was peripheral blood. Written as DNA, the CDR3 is TGTGCCAGCAGTTTAATTTGGGGGGGACTGAACACTGAAGCTTTCTTT. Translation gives CASSLIWGGLNTEAFF.